A selection of T cell receptor beta chains follows, all from one sample in a study of T cell repertoires in cytomegalovirus infection. TCRdb ran MiXCR on the reads and lists one entry per CDR3 protein. The table shows under 600,000 distinct CDR3 sequences, with about 15% occurring only once. Material: CD8+ T cells from PBMCs. The receptors were sampled from a human donor in good health (CMV status not recorded). Some clones in this sample may be carry-over from other donors' samples. CDR3s include the opening cysteine and the closing phenylalanine or tryptophan. The D gene is left open where the match is weak. Size tells how often a clone was seen (once, few, many) or the class of an expanded clone, and some rows leave it out.

NA	TRBJ1-1	TRBV5-4	NA	CASSPGWGEDTEAFF	TGTGCCAGCAGCCCCGGATGGGGGGAGGACACTGAAGCTTTCTTT
NA	TRBJ2-7	TRBV3-1	NA	CASSQDEDSSYEQYF	TGTGCCAGCAGCCAAGATGAGGACAGTTCCTACGAGCAGTACTTC
NA	TRBJ2-3	TRBV7-6	many	CASSSGQGISDTQYF	TGTGCCAGCAGCTCCGGCCAGGGGATCTCAGATACGCAGTATTTT
NA	TRBJ2-1	TRBV10-3	many	CAISPTGGSYNEQFF	TGTGCCATCAGTCCGACAGGTGGGTCCTACAATGAGCAGTTCTTC
TRBD1	TRBJ1-4	TRBV28	NA	CASSYRDSFSKLFF	TGTGCCAGCAGCTACCGGGACAGTTTTTCGAAACTGTTTTTT
TRBD1	TRBJ2-2	TRBV7-9	many	CASSSGTGAAGELFF	TGTGCCAGCAGCTCCGGGACAGGGGCGGCCGGGGAGCTGTTTTTT
NA	TRBJ2-5	TRBV9	NA	CASSVEGGDQETQYF	TGTGCCAGCAGCGTAGAGGGTGGGGACCAAGAGACCCAGTACTTC
NA	TRBJ2-3	TRBV7-9	NA	CASSLGYSDTQYF	TGTGCCAGCAGCTTGGGGTATTCGGATACGCAGTATTTT
NA	TRBJ2-3	TRBV7-3	NA	CASSLRGTPTTDTQYF	TGTGCCAGCAGCTTAAGAGGGACTCCTACTACAGATACGCAGTATTTT
NA	TRBJ1-3	TRBV3-1	NA	CASSQVDSGNTIYF	TGTGCCAGCAGCCAAGTCGACTCTGGAAACACCATATATTTT
NA	TRBJ2-5	TRBV27	NA	CASSRGGNQETQYF	TGTGCCAGCAGTCGTGGGGGAAACCAAGAGACCCAGTACTTC
NA	TRBJ2-7	TRBV13	NA	CASSARTESSYEQYF	TGTGCCAGCAGCGCCCGGACAGAGAGCTCCTACGAGCAGTACTTC
TRBD1	TRBJ1-2	TRBV11-2	many	CASSLDGWSRDRGRRNGYTF	TGTGCCAGCAGCCTAGATGGATGGAGCCGGGACAGGGGGCGTAGAAATGGCTACACCTTC
NA	TRBJ1-2	TRBV6-1	many	CASSEIWLQAYGYTF	TGTGCCAGCAGTGAAATTTGGTTGCAGGCTTATGGCTACACCTTC
NA	TRBJ2-1	TRBV19	few	CASSMAYNEQFF	TGTGCCAGTAGTATGGCCTACAATGAGCAGTTCTTC
NA	TRBJ1-2	TRBV15	few	CATSRGQAWGYTF	TGTGCCACCAGCAGAGGGCAGGCCTGGGGCTACACCTTC
NA	TRBJ1-6	TRBV29-1	few	CSVESGTENNSPLHF	TGCAGCGTTGAAAGTGGTACTGAGAATAATTCACCCCTCCACTTT
NA	TRBJ2-5	TRBV27	few	CASRSLGGKGETQYF	TGTGCCAGCAGGTCCCTTGGGGGAAAGGGAGAGACCCAGTACTTC
NA	TRBJ1-2	TRBV6-5	NA	CASSYSIIPIPPHGYTF	TGTGCCAGCAGTTACTCTATTATCCCGATCCCGCCACATGGCTACACCTTC
NA	TRBJ1-1	TRBV7-9	few	CASSLERQNEAFF	TGTGCCAGCAGCTTAGAAAGACAGAATGAAGCTTTCTTT
NA	TRBJ1-1	TRBV7-9	NA	CASSSKRDTSYTEAFF	TGTGCCAGCAGCTCAAAACGGGACACCTCGTACACTGAAGCTTTCTTT
NA	TRBJ2-5	TRBV11-2	many	CASRSEIGGETQYF	TGTGCCAGCAGATCGGAGATCGGAGGGGAGACCCAGTACTTC
TRBD1	TRBJ1-2	TRBV20-1	once	CSAPTPTGESYYGYTF	TGCAGTGCTCCAACTCCGACAGGGGAATCTTACTATGGCTACACCTTC
TRBD1	TRBJ2-7	TRBV29-1	few	CSVEVRGQGSTYEQYF	TGCAGCGTTGAAGTACGAGGACAGGGATCAACCTACGAGCAGTACTTC
NA	TRBJ2-7	TRBV19	few	CASSILFGAGGEQYF	TGTGCCAGTAGTATCCTCTTCGGGGCCGGAGGCGAGCAGTACTTC
NA	TRBJ2-7	TRBV7-9	many	CATQDHEQYF	TGTGCCACCCAAGACCACGAGCAGTACTTC
TRBD1	TRBJ1-1	TRBV14	many	CASSLPGGPTTEAFF	TGTGCCAGCAGCCTCCCAGGGGGCCCGACCACTGAAGCTTTCTTT
NA	TRBJ2-7	TRBV7-2	many	CASSLAAVLTPGYEQYF	TGTGCCAGCAGCTTAGCAGCGGTGTTAACTCCGGGTTACGAGCAGTACTTC
NA	TRBJ1-1	TRBV12-3/TRBV12-4	NA	CASSSGAPNTEAFF	TGTGCCAGCAGTTCAGGGGCCCCGAACACTGAAGCTTTCTTT
NA	TRBJ2-1	TRBV5-6	NA	CASSGTYDEQFF	TGTGCCAGCAGCGGGACCTACGATGAGCAGTTCTTC
TRBD1	TRBJ2-3	TRBV7-9	few	CASRKGTGDIRTDTQYF	TGTGCCAGCAGGAAAGGGACAGGGGATATTCGCACAGATACGCAGTATTTT
TRBD2	TRBJ2-1	TRBV7-8	many	CASSPFRIGTSGRNAYNEQFF	TGTGCCAGCAGCCCGTTTCGAATCGGGACTAGCGGGAGGAATGCCTACAATGAGCAGTTCTTC
TRBD1	TRBJ2-7	TRBV4-1	NA	CASSQMLPGQGYYEQYF	TGCGCCAGCAGTCAGATGCTTCCGGGACAGGGGTATTACGAGCAGTACTTC
NA	TRBJ2-6	TRBV27	many	CAIMSPGANVLTF	TGTGCCATCATGAGCCCTGGGGCCAACGTCCTGACTTTC
NA	TRBJ2-1	TRBV29-1	NA	CSVVSGEQFF	TGCAGCGTTGTAAGTGGTGAGCAGTTCTTC
TRBD2	TRBJ2-1	TRBV12-3/TRBV12-4	many	CASSRLAGNYNEQFF	TGTGCCAGCAGTAGACTAGCGGGGAACTACAATGAGCAGTTCTTC
NA	TRBJ1-2	TRBV5-4	NA	CASSPNPSSGYTF	TGTGCCAGCAGCCCTAACCCGTCCAGTGGCTACACCTTC
NA	TRBJ2-5	TRBV11-2	many	CASSSSAWGILEETQYF	TGTGCCAGCAGCTCCTCAGCGTGGGGTATTTTGGAAGAGACCCAGTACTTC
NA	TRBJ2-1	TRBV29-1	few	CSVGSGSDEQFF	TGCAGCGTTGGTTCGGGGTCGGATGAGCAGTTCTTC
TRBD1	TRBJ1-1	TRBV20-1	NA	CSATSTGMTGEAFF	TGCAGTGCGACCTCGACAGGGATGACGGGTGAAGCTTTCTTT
NA	TRBJ2-1	TRBV20-1	many	CSARDQDGYNEQFF	TGCAGTGCTAGAGACCAGGACGGATACAATGAGCAGTTCTTC
TRBD1	TRBJ1-1	TRBV20-1	few	CSAIYGQATGRNTEAFF	TGCAGTGCTATTTATGGACAGGCGACGGGGAGGAACACTGAAGCTTTCTTT
NA	TRBJ1-2	TRBV10-3	NA	CASKTAGGGALYGYTF	TGTGCCTCAAAAACGGCCGGCGGGGGGGCCCTCTATGGCTACACCTTC
TRBD1	TRBJ1-1	TRBV7-6	few	CASSLVQGWRNTEAFF	TGTGCCAGCAGCTTAGTACAGGGGTGGAGGAACACTGAAGCTTTCTTT
NA	TRBJ2-7	TRBV7-9	many	CASSSRGDEQYF	TGTGCCAGCAGCTCCCGCGGGGACGAGCAGTACTTC